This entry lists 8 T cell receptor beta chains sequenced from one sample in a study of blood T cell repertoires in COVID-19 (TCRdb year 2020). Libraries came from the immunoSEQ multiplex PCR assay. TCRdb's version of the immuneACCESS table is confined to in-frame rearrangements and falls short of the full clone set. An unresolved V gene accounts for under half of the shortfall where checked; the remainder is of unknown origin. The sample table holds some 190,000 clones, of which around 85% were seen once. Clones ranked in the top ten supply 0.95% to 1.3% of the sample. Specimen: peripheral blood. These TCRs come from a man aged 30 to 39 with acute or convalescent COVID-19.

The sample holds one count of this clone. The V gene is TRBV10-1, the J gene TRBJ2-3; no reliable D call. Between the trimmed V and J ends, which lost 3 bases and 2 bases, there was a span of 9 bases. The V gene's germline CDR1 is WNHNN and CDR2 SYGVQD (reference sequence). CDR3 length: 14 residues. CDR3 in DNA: TGCGCCAGCAGTGATGATTCAGTCACAGATACGCAGTATTTT. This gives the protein CASSDDSVTDTQYF.

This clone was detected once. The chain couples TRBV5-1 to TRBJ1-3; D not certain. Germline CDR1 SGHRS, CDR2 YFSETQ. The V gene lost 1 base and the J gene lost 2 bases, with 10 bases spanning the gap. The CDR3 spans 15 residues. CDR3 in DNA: TGCGCCAGCAGCTTGATACCAGGTCCTGGAAACACCATATATTTT. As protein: CASSLIPGPGNTIYF.

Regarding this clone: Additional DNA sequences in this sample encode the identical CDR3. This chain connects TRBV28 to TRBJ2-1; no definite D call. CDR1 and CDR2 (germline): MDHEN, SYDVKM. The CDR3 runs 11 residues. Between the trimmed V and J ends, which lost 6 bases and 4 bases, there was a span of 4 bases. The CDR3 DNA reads TGTGCCAGCAGCCCTTACAATGAGCAGTTCTTC. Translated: CASSPYNEQFF. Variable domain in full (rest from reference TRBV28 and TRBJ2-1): DVKVTQSSRYLVKRTGEKVFLECVQDMDHENMFWYRQDPGLGLRLIYFSYDVKMKEKGDIPEGYSVSREKKERFSLILESASTNQTSMYLCASSPYNEQFFGPGTRLTVL.

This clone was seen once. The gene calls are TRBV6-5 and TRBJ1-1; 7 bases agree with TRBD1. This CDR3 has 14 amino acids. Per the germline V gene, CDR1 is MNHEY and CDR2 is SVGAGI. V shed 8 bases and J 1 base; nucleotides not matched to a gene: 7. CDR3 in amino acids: CASYPTGQNTEAFF. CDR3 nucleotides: TGTGCCAGCTATCCGACAGGGCAGAACACTGAAGCTTTCTTT.

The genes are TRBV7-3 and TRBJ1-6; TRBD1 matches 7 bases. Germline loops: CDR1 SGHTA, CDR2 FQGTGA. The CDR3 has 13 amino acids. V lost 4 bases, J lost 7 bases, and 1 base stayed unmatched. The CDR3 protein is CASSSQGNSPLHF. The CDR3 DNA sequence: TGTGCCAGCAGCTCACAGGGGAATTCACCCCTCCACTTT. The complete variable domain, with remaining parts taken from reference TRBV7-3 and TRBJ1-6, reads GAGVSQTPSNKVTEKGKYVELRCDPISGHTALYWYRQSLGQGPEFLIYFQGTGAADDSGLPNDRFFAVRPEGSVSTLKIQRTERGDSAVYLCASSSQGNSPLHFGNGTRLTVT.

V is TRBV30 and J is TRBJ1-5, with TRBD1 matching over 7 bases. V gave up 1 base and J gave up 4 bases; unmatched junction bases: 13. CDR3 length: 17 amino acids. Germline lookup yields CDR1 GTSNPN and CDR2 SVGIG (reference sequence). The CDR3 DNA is TGTGCCTGGAGTGGGGCCCGAACAGGGGACATTAATCAGCCCCAGCATTTT. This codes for CAWSGARTGDINQPQHF.

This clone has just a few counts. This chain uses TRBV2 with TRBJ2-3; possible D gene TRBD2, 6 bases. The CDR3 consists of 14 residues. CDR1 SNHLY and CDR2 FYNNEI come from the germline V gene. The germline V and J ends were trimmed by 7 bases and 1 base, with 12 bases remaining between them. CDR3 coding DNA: TGTGCCAGCAACATAGCGGTGGGCACAGATACGCAGTATTTT. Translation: CASNIAVGTDTQYF.

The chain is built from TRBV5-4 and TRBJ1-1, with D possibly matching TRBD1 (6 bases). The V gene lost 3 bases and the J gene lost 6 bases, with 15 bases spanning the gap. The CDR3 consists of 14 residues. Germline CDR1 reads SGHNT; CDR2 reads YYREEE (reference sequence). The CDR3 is CASSWGRGGAEAFF. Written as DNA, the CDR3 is TGTGCCAGCAGCTGGGGAAGGGGGGGCGCTGAAGCTTTCTTT.